The 10 T cell receptor beta chains given below trace back to one sample, sequenced in a study of CD8 T cells in ankylosing spondylitis. Each CDR3 protein gets one entry after TCRdb re-called the 5' RACE reads with MiXCR. The data show a few hundred thousand distinct CDR3 sequences, with about a fifth seen just once and approximately 3.7% held by the top ten. The sample consisted of blood, either unsorted or a sorted T cell fraction (not recorded which). All receptors come from a female donor with ankylosing spondylitis or in good health (not recorded which).

V gene TRBV20-1 combines with J gene TRBJ2-1, with D tentatively TRBD1 or TRBD2 (5 bases each). CDR3 length: 14 amino acids. Germline V gives CDR1 DFQATT, CDR2 SNEGSKA (reference sequence). Trimming pared 4 bases from V and 8 bases from J, leaving 18 bases between. The CDR3 loop reads CSATGTLRLDEQFF. The DNA for the CDR3 is TGCAGTGCTACCGGGACCCTCCGATTGGATGAGCAGTTCTTC.

For the CDR3, the DNA is TGTGCCATCAGTCCCTCGGCAGAGACCCAGTACTTC. Its translation is CAISPSAETQYF. This chain uses TRBV10-3 with TRBJ2-5; D remains ambiguous. This CDR3 has 12 amino acids. CDR1 ENHRY and CDR2 SYGVKD come from the germline V gene. V lost 5 bases, J lost 4 bases, and 8 bases lay in between.

The table lists this clonotype with a few counts. The DNA for the CDR3 is TGCAGTTCTTTACCCATGGGCGGAGCAGACACAGATACGCAGTATTTT. This gives the protein CSSLPMGGADTDTQYF. This sequence joins TRBV20-1 and TRBJ2-3; D uncertain. This CDR3 is 16 amino acids long. Germline loops: CDR1 DFQATT, CDR2 SNEGSKA (reference sequence). V lost 8 bases, J lost 2 bases, and 23 bases lay in between.

J is TRBJ1-1 and V is TRBV18, with 7 positions matching TRBD1. CDR1 is KGHSH and CDR2 is LQKENI in the germline V gene. CDR3 length: 19 amino acids. Trimming at V came to 3 bases and at J to 5 bases, leaving 21 bases not matched to a gene. The CDR3 protein is CASSPPRWDSQRSNTEAFF. The CDR3, as DNA: TGTGCCAGCTCACCCCCCAGGTGGGACAGCCAGCGTTCCAATACTGAAGCTTTCTTT.

This clonotype was counted a few times. The chain employs TRBV30 and TRBJ1-4; D is ambiguous. The CDR3 is 12 amino acids. Trimming took off 2 bases at V and 8 bases at J, with 9 bases between the two ends. The germline CDR1 and CDR2 sequences are GTSNPN and SVGIG (reference sequence). The CDR3 DNA follows: TGTGCCTGGAGTTTGAGGGAAGAAAAACTGTTTTTT. Residues: CAWSLREEKLFF.

This clonotype was seen only a few times. This chain connects TRBV5-1 to TRBJ2-1, with D possibly TRBD2 on 5 matching bases. CDR1 is SGHRS and CDR2 is YFSETQ in the germline V gene. V was shortened by 6 bases and J by 5 bases, with 15 bases between the two germline ends. This CDR3 spans 14 amino acids. The CDR3 is CASNGWESNNEQFF. The CDR3 nucleotides read TGCGCCAGCAATGGCTGGGAGAGCAACAATGAGCAGTTCTTC.

The J gene is TRBJ1-5, the V gene TRBV18; D ambiguous. V dropped 6 bases and J dropped 4 bases, with 10 bases sitting between them. Germline V gene data show CDR1 as KGHSH and CDR2 as LQKENI. The CDR3 has 13 amino acids. CDR3 protein: CASSPDKNQPQHF. The CDR3 region has the DNA TGTGCCAGCTCGCCCGATAAGAATCAGCCCCAGCATTTT.

J is TRBJ2-7 and V is TRBV6-2 or TRBV6-3; D unclear. V was trimmed by 4 bases and J by 4 bases, leaving 14 bases between them. Germline CDR1 is MNHEY and CDR2 is SVGEGT. CDR3 length equals 14 residues. The CDR3 protein is CASSSPLGGYEQYF. The DNA for the CDR3 is TGTGCCAGCAGTTCTCCATTGGGTGGTTACGAGCAGTACTTC.

The chain employs TRBV7-9 and TRBJ2-7, with D possibly being TRBD1 or TRBD2 (5 bases each). Germline V CDR1 and CDR2: SEHNR, FQNEAQ (reference sequence). Trimming stripped 5 bases from V and 12 bases from J, with 20 bases between. The CDR3 contains 13 residues. The CDR3 nucleotides read TGTGCCAGCAGCCCAGAGGGGCTACCCCGGTTGTACTTC. Residues: CASSPEGLPRLYF.

A few counts support this clonotype. V is TRBV12-3 or TRBV12-4 and J is TRBJ2-7, with no clear D. The CDR3 is made up of 12 amino acids. Between the trimmed V and J ends, which lost 3 bases and 3 bases, there was a span of 6 bases. DNA of the CDR3: TGTGCCAGCAGTTTGAAACTCTACGAGCAGTACTTC. Its protein is CASSLKLYEQYF.